Shown below are 10 T cell receptor beta chains from a single sample sequenced in a study of tumor-infiltrating lymphocytes in primary liver carcinoma. With around 490 ng total RNA as template and a constant-region primer, TCR beta cDNA was made. Investigators got TCR beta libraries out of three nested multiplex PCR rounds, done with slightly modified ARM-PCR. Forward primers for TRBV1-TRBV30 and a C-beta reverse primer served the first two PCR rounds, at around 9 cycles each. TCRdb itself ran the multiplex PCR reads through MiXCR, one entry per CDR3 protein. The repertoire has tens of thousands of distinct CDR3 sequences, about three quarters of them found once; the top ten carry roughly 27%. Unsorted bulk tissue, 20-30 mg of it, served as the source for co-extraction of RNA and DNA. The sequencing input was liver tumor tissue from sampling region 5. Subset in this sample: tumor region T5, tumor centre. These receptor sequences come from a man aged 35 to 55 with primary liver carcinoma and hepatitis B virus infection.

In its sample, this clonotype was seen a few times. This may come from a read error, since a much larger clone is one base off. Because the CDR3 is missing its conserved closing phenylalanine or tryptophan, this is likely a read error. The chain links TRBV5-6 to TRBJ2-1, with no clear D. V was clipped by 0 bases and J by 6 bases, with 16 bases between them. Germline CDR1 is SGHDT and CDR2 is YYEEEE. This CDR3 comprises 16 residues. The DNA of the CDR3 is TGTGCCAGCAGCTTGGGTCTTAGCAGACTCTCCAATGAGCAGTTCTCC. Translation: CASSLGLSRLSNEQFS.

CDR3 nucleotides: TGTGCCAGCTGCAGACTAGCGGGACTTTACGAGCAGTACTTC. It encodes CASCRLAGLYEQYF. V is TRBV28 and J is TRBJ2-7, with 11 bases matching TRBD2. The J segment lost 4 bases and the V segment lost 8 bases, leaving 7 bases of the junction unmatched. CDR3 length: 14 amino acids. Germline assignment: CDR1 MDHEN and CDR2 SYDVKM. The full variable domain, completed using reference TRBV28 and TRBJ2-7, is DVKVTQSSRYLVKRTGEKVFLECVQDMDHENMFWYRQDPGLGLRLIYFSYDVKMKEKGDIPEGYSVSREKKERFSLILESASTNQTSMYLCASCRLAGLYEQYFGPGTRLTVT.

This chain connects TRBV9 to TRBJ2-3; the match to TRBD1 covers 8 bases. The germline CDR1 and CDR2 sequences are SGDLS and YYNGEE. The junction had 1 base not matched to a gene; V was cut back by 0 bases and J by 1 base. CDR3 length: 15 amino acids. The CDR3 coding sequence is TGTGCCAGCAGCGTAGAGGGACAGGGCACAGATACGCAGTATTTT. It codes for CASSVEGQGTDTQYF.

This clonotype was recorded at least ten times. The chain links TRBV6-6 to TRBJ1-6; D gene uncertain. There are 14 residues in the CDR3. Trimming took 9 bases from V and 8 from J, leaving 17 bases between them. Per the germline V gene, CDR1 is MNHNY and CDR2 is SVGAGI (reference sequence). The CDR3 sequence: CASAPRGKDSPLHF. CDR3 DNA: TGTGCCAGTGCCCCCAGAGGGAAAGATTCACCCCTCCACTTT.

This clonotype was observed at least ten times. The chain is built from TRBV5-1 and TRBJ2-6, with 13 positions matching TRBD2. The CDR3 contains 17 residues. V gave up 4 bases and J gave up 2 bases; unmatched junction bases: 3. Looked up from germline, CDR1 is SGHRS and CDR2 is YFSETQ. The CDR3, as DNA: TGCGCCAGCAGCCGAACTAGCGGGAGGGCTGGGGCCAACGTCCTGACTTTC. Translated, it gives CASSRTSGRAGANVLTF.

This clonotype showed up many times. This chain's CDR3 is CASRQYREVREQYF. The CDR3 nucleotides read TGTGCCAGCAGGCAATACAGGGAAGTGAGGGAGCAGTACTTC. The rearrangement uses TRBV6-6 and TRBJ2-7, with D perhaps TRBD1 (6 bases). Germline-derived CDR1 and CDR2 are MNHNY and SVGAGI (reference sequence). The CDR3 loop spans 14 amino acids. The V and J ends lost 6 bases and 7 bases respectively, with 19 bases between them.

This chain joins TRBV11-2 and TRBJ2-3, with TRBD2 identical over 8 bases. Germline CDR1 reads SGHAT; CDR2 reads FQNNGV. Trimming removed 1 base from V and 15 bases from J; junction bases left unmatched: 21. The CDR3 contains 17 residues. CDR3 DNA: TGTGCCAGCAGCTTAGGGCCGTGGCGGGAGGAGGCAGATATACATTATTTT. Encoded protein: CASSLGPWREEADIHYF.

Regarding this clonotype: This may be a read error, as it is one base from a much larger clone. The chain couples TRBV7-9 to TRBJ1-3, with D unresolved. V was trimmed by 1 base and J by 4 bases, leaving 14 bases between them. CDR1 and CDR2 (germline): SEHNR, FQNEAQ (reference sequence). This CDR3 region has 16 residues. The CDR3 sequence is CASSLGWTAAGNTIYF. CDR3 DNA: TGTGCCAGCAGCTTAGGTTGGACGGCGGCCGGAAACACCATATATTTT.

With regard to this clonotype: The conserved closing phenylalanine or tryptophan is absent in this CDR3, likely reflecting a read error. The gene calls are TRBV4-1 and TRBJ1-6, with D possibly being TRBD1 (5 bases). V was clipped by 4 bases and J by 10 bases, with 14 bases between them. This CDR3 has 14 residues. CDR1 MGHRA and CDR2 YSYEKL come from the germline V gene. As DNA, the CDR3 is TGCGCCAGCAGCCCAGAGGGGAGAAACTCACCCCTCCACTTG. This encodes CASSPEGRNSPLHL.

V and J are TRBV10-3 and TRBJ2-5; D perhaps matches TRBD1 (5 bases). This CDR3 region has 12 residues. Per the germline V gene, CDR1 is ENHRY and CDR2 is SYGVKD. Trimming pared 5 bases from V and 6 bases from J, leaving 10 bases between. CDR3 loop: CAISKDKQTQYF. CDR3 in DNA: TGTGCCATCAGTAAGGACAAACAGACCCAGTACTTC.